This TCR beta chain was captured in a study of a mutant IDH1 vaccine in newly diagnosed glioma. Assay used: immunoSEQ multiplex PCR; TCRdb lists only in-frame clones, some missing. This table has 50,000 to 65,000 clones, 80% to 90% appearing once. Regarding the study as a whole: Patients showed vaccine-induced immune responses at a rate of approximately 92%.

With V trimmed by 0 bases and J by 0 bases, 17 bases remained unmatched. The germline V gene encodes CDR1 SQVTM and CDR2 ANQGSEA. The CDR3 spans 19 residues. With respect to this clone: Its antigen remains unidentified.

Sample time point: baseline, week 1 (first vaccination visit). Treatment defined: pre-vaccination baseline after standard-of-care therapy. V gene TRBV29-1 combines with J gene TRBJ2-7; 7 bases match TRBD1. This clonotype was sampled from a man between 18 and 35 years old with glioma. The sample here was PBMCs, taken from a glioma patient treated with radiotherapy, temozolomide or both. The CDR3 spells CSVEDEGQELCLSSYEQYF. The CDR3 DNA sequence: TGCAGCGTTGAAGATGAAGGACAGGAATTATGTCTGAGCTCCTACGAGCAGTACTTC.